This section outlines one TCR beta chain sequence together with its context. Its antigen is unidentified. The repertoire was sequenced with immunoSEQ multiplex PCR; TCRdb's copy has only in-frame clones and lacks some. The sample records approximately 120,000 clones, about nine tenths being singletons. These data originate in a study of cytomegalovirus exposure and HLA in healthy donors. Whole-study findings and limits: A list of 164 TCR beta chains associated with cytomegalovirus was given.

This clonotype was sampled from a woman between 18 and 30 years old in good health and CMV-seronegative. Source material: PBMCs.

The CDR3, as DNA: TGCGCCAGCAGCCGCCTATGGACTCTCCCAACCCCGAACACCGGGGAGCTGTTTTTT. Translating gives CASSRLWTLPTPNTGELFF. V and J are TRBV4-1 and TRBJ2-2; D may be TRBD2 (5 bases). Germline V lookup: CDR1 MGHRA, CDR2 YSYEKL. The germline V and J ends were trimmed by 4 bases and 0 bases, with 21 bases remaining between them. The CDR3 extends over 19 amino acids.